This T cell receptor (beta chain) was sequenced for a study of blood T cell repertoires in COVID-19. Study-level information: Samples came from the United States, Italy and Spain, spanning acute and convalescent COVID-19. The analysed material was cDNA or gDNA that came from T cells, B-cell-depleted T cells, or PBMCs.

As processed by the authors: Nucleated cell number was recorded as an estimate derived from reference gene primer amplification. Method: immunoSEQ multiplex PCR; TCRdb's copy keeps in-frame clones and lacks some. V and J calls and clone size are given by that table; D and trimming were obtained from the DNA. The top ten hold roughly 15% of the sample, which has more than 95,000 clones, around 80% seen once. The CDR3 is made up of 15 amino acids. The V and J ends lost 0 bases and 5 bases respectively, with 14 bases between them. Germline V lookup: CDR1 SGHKS, CDR2 YYEKEE (reference sequence). The clonotype was recovered from a woman aged 80 or over with acute or convalescent COVID-19. The sample consisted of peripheral blood. This chain uses TRBV5-5 with TRBJ2-5; perhaps TRBD1 as D (6 bases). The CDR3 nucleotides read TGTGCCAGCAGCTTGGTTACAACAGGGTGGGAGACCCAGTACTTC. Residues: CASSLVTTGWETQYF.